The source of this TCR beta chain is a study of tissue T cells after allogeneic stem cell transplantation. Profiled with immunoSEQ multiplex PCR; TCRdb holds only in-frame clones, not every one. The repertoire holds more than 9,500 clones, with 60% as singletons. GI sites, liver, skin and spleen were taken after median 9.75 post-mortem hours. This clone was detected only a few times. There are 15 residues in the CDR3. The germline CDR1 and CDR2 sequences are KGHSH and LQKENI. Trimming took off 2 bases at V and 8 bases at J, with 15 bases between the two ends. Sequences were derived from tissue from the jejunum, sampled at autopsy. This rearrangement joins TRBV18 to TRBJ1-4; perhaps TRBD1 as D (6 bases). This receptor was identified in a woman between 18 and 50 years old with breast cancer. The CDR3 DNA sequence: TGTGCCAGCTCACCATCACAGGGTTTGGGCGAAAAACTGTTTTTT. Its protein is CASSPSQGLGEKLFF.